Listed below are T cell receptor beta chains from one sample, sequenced in a study of T cell repertoires in cytomegalovirus infection. These TCRs are of unknown antigen specificity. TCRdb passed the reads through MiXCR, listing each CDR3 protein once. The table shows 700,000 to 900,000 distinct CDR3 sequences, with roughly 29% occurring only once. The sample here was cultured CD8+ T cells from PBMCs, taken from culture after CMV antigen stimulation. The receptors derive from a human donor in good health (CMV status not recorded). Some clones in this sample may be carry-over from other donors' samples. CDR3s include the opening cysteine and the closing phenylalanine or tryptophan. A D gene is named only where the DNA matches it firmly. Part of the rows lack a size; the others show once, few, many or a class for expanded clones.

>few|TRBJ1-2|TRBD1|TRBV7-2
TGTGCCAGCAGCTCGACAGGGGGCGCATGGTATGGCTACACCTTC
CASSSTGGAWYGYTF
>-|TRBJ2-1|-|TRBV5-4
TGTGCCAGCAGCTTGTGGCTAGAAAGGATTGATGAGCAGTTCTTC
CASSLWLERIDEQFF
>few|TRBJ1-1|TRBD1|TRBV2
TGTGCCAGCAGTGTAGGGACAGGGATTCTGAACACTGAAGCTTTCTTT
CASSVGTGILNTEAFF
>-|TRBJ2-2|TRBD2|TRBV7-6
TGTGCCAGCAGCTCCTCGGGGGGGCGCACCGGGGAGCTGTTTTTT
CASSSSGGRTGELFF
>few|TRBJ2-5|TRBD1|TRBV6-5
TGTGCCAGCAGTATAATCTCAGGGGGCCTAGAGACCCAGTACTTC
CASSIISGGLETQYF
>-|TRBJ2-1|TRBD1|TRBV6-1
TGTGCCAGCAGTTACCTTCACAGGGGGGACTACAATGAGCAGTTCTTC
CASSYLHRGDYNEQFF
>many|TRBJ2-3|-|TRBV7-9
TGTGCCAGCAGCTTAGAATCAGATACGCAGTATTTT
CASSLESDTQYF
>-|TRBJ2-5|-|TRBV7-9
TGTGCCAGCAGCTCTCCGACAGGCAATCAAGAGACCCAGTACTTC
CASSSPTGNQETQYF
>few|TRBJ2-1|-|TRBV4-3
TGCGCCAGCAGCCAGGGGAGAGGGACCTTGTACAATGAGCAGTTCTTC
CASSQGRGTLYNEQFF
>-|TRBJ2-5|-|TRBV20-1
TGCAGTGCCCCTTCCTACAACGTTCAAGAGACCCAGTACTTC
CSAPSYNVQETQYF
>many|TRBJ2-5|TRBD2|TRBV12-3/TRBV12-4
TGTGCCAGCAGTTCTAGCGGGGGGGCTGGAGAGACCCAGTACTTC
CASSSSGGAGETQYF
>once|TRBJ2-3|-|TRBV4-1
TGCGCCAGCAGCCAAGATTGGCAGGGATTCACAGATACGCAGTATTTT
CASSQDWQGFTDTQYF
>-|TRBJ2-1|-|TRBV19
TGTGCCAGTAGCCTAAGGTCTGAACTAGCAAGCTACAATGAGCAGTTCTTC
CASSLRSELASYNEQFF
>many|TRBJ1-2|-|TRBV5-5
TGTGCCAGCAGCTTGGGGATTCACAGGATTGGCTACACCTTC
CASSLGIHRIGYTF
>-|TRBJ1-2|-|TRBV6-5
TGTGCCAGCTTCTCCAAAGACCCTTATGGCTACACCTTC
CASFSKDPYGYTF
>few|TRBJ2-3|TRBD2|TRBV6-8
TGTGCCAGCAGTTACGGGGGTAGCGGGGGCCTAACTACCTTTTTT
CASSYGGSGGLTTFF
>many|TRBJ1-3|TRBD1|TRBV28
TGTGCCAGCAGTCCCCCTTACAGGGGGCTCCTCTCTGGAAACACCATATATTTT
CASSPPYRGLLSGNTIYF
>-|TRBJ1-1|-|TRBV5-4
TGTGCCGCCAGTTTCGGGGTGGACACTGAAGCTTTCTTT
CAASFGVDTEAFF
>-|TRBJ1-1|-|TRBV19
TGTGCCAGTAGTATAGATGAGCGGAGGGCTTTCTTT
CASSIDERRAFF
>few|TRBJ1-1|-|TRBV19
TGTGCCAGTAGGTTGGGGCCGGCCACTGAAGCTTTCTTT
CASRLGPATEAFF
>-|TRBJ1-6|-|TRBV4-3
TGCGCCAGCAGCCAAGATCGGATAGGTAATTCACCCCTCCACTTT
CASSQDRIGNSPLHF
>many|TRBJ2-1|-|TRBV7-6
TGTGCCAGCAGCCTAGACTTCAATGAGCAGTTCTTC
CASSLDFNEQFF
>-|TRBJ2-3|TRBD1|TRBV27
TGTGCCAGCAGTCACCTTCCCGGGACAGGACGCACAGATACGCAGTATTTT
CASSHLPGTGRTDTQYF
>few|TRBJ2-2|-|TRBV7-3
TGTGCCAGCAGCTTAGGGGCCGATAAGTACACCGGGGAGCTGTTTTTT
CASSLGADKYTGELFF
>-|TRBJ1-2|TRBD1|TRBV27
TGTGCCAGCAGTTCCCACCGGGACAGGAACTATGGCTACACCTTC
CASSSHRDRNYGYTF
>-|TRBJ2-7|-|TRBV19
TGTGCCGCCAGTGGCAGGGACCACGAGCAGTACTTC
CAASGRDHEQYF
>once|TRBJ2-2|-|TRBV6-5
TGTGCCAGCAGTTACCCTCTATCCGGGGAGCTGTTTTTT
CASSYPLSGELFF
>-|TRBJ2-1|-|TRBV15
TGTGCCACCAGCAACCAATTGAATGAGCAGTTCTTC
CATSNQLNEQFF
>-|TRBJ1-2|TRBD1|TRBV27
TGTGCCAGCAGTGGATATACCGGGACAGGGCATCAAATTAGCTATGGCTACACCTTC
CASSGYTGTGHQISYGYTF
>-|TRBJ1-1|-|TRBV6-5
TGTGCCAGCAGTTACTTGGGAGAGAACACTGAAGCTTTCTTT
CASSYLGENTEAFF
>once|TRBJ2-1|-|TRBV28
TGTGCCAGCAGTACAGGTCAGGTTCAGTTCTTC
CASSTGQVQFF
>many|TRBJ2-5|-|TRBV7-2
TGTGCCAGCAGCTTAGCCACAGCATACGTCCAAGAGACCCAGTACTTC
CASSLATAYVQETQYF
>-|TRBJ2-7|-|TRBV10-3
TGTGCCATCCCGGGGGCAGGGGCCGAGCAGTACTTC
CAIPGAGAEQYF
>-|TRBJ1-3|-|TRBV10-3
TGTGCCATCAGTGAGTTCCGGGACCGACTCTCTGGAAACACCATATATTTT
CAISEFRDRLSGNTIYF
>once|TRBJ1-2|TRBD1|TRBV27
TGTGCCAGCAGCTCCCCAGGGGGGCTTAATGGCTACACCTTC
CASSSPGGLNGYTF
>few|TRBJ1-1|-|TRBV4-3
TGCGCCAGCAGCCCTTGGGGGACTTACACTGAAGCTTTCTTT
CASSPWGTYTEAFF
>-|TRBJ1-1|TRBD1|TRBV6-6
TGTGCCAGCCTCATTCAGGGGGCGATTTCGTCTGAAGCTTTCTTT
CASLIQGAISSEAFF
>few|TRBJ2-3|-|TRBV12-3/TRBV12-4
TGTGCCAGCACCGCGGGGCAGGGCGGGACAGATACGCAGTATTTT
CASTAGQGGTDTQYF